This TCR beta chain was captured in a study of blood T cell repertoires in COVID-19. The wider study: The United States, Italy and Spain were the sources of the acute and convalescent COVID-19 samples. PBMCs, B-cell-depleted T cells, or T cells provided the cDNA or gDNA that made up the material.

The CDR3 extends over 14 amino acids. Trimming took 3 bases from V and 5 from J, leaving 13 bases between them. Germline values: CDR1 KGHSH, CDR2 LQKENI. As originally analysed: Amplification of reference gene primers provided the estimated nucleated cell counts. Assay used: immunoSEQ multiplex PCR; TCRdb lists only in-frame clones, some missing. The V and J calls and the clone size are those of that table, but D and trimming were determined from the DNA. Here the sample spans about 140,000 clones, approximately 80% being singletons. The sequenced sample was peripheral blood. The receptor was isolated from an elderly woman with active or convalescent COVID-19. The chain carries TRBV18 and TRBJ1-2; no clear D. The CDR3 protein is CASSPTEAIYGYTF. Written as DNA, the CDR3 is TGTGCCAGCTCACCGACGGAGGCGATATATGGCTACACCTTC.